This T cell receptor (beta chain) was sequenced during a study of T cell responses to AZD1222 COVID-19 vaccine. Profiled with immunoSEQ multiplex PCR; TCRdb holds only in-frame clones, not every one. The sample shows 120,000 or so clones, roughly 91% of them seen only once. The CDR3 has 14 amino acids. J gave up 6 bases and V 2 bases, and 1 base lay outside the gene matches. Germline V gene lookup returns CDR1 MDHEN and CDR2 SYDVKM. This specimen consisted of peripheral blood, obtained on day 0 of AZD1222 vaccination. The chain is built from TRBV28 and TRBJ1-6; 7 bases fit TRBD1. The TCR comes from an adult in good health. CDR3 amino acids: CASSLRDSNSPLHF. The DNA of the CDR3 is TGTGCCAGCAGTTTACGGGACAGTAATTCACCCCTCCACTTT.